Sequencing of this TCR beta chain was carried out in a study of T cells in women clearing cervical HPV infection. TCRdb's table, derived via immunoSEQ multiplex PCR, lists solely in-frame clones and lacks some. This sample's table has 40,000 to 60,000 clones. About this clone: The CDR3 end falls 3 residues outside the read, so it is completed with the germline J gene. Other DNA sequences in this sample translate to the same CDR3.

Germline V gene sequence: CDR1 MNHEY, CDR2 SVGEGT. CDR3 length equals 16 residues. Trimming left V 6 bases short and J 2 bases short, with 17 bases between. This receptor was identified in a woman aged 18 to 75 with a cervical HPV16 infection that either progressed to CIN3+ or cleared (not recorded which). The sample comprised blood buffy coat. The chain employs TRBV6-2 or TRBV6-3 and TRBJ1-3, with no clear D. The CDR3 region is CASSYKNPGPGNTIYF. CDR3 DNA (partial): TGTGCCAGCAGCTACAAGAACCCAGGCCCTGGAAACACC.